This T cell receptor beta chain was observed in a study of blood T cell repertoires in COVID-19 (dated by TCRdb to about 2020). As for the study more broadly: Collaborator samples came from the United States, Italy and Spain and covered acute and convalescent phases of COVID-19. The repertoires were released in a freely available public database meant as a resource for research on the immune response to SARS-CoV-2. Deeply sampled blood TCRbeta repertoires from subjects exposed to, actively infected with, or recovered from COVID-19 were included in the dataset. Samples were obtained from the ongoing ImmuneRACE study (first 160 participants) and from about 1,300 subjects provided by 6 global collaborators. A de-identified subject ID, COVID-19 status, age in years and sex were almost always included in the sample metadata. The material from the prospective study consisted of cDNA or gDNA derived from T cells, B-cell-depleted T cells, or PBMCs. Where HLA class I and class II types were available, the types were taken from metadata supplied by the sample provider, not from assay-based typing.

The paper's findings and limits, for the study overall: The quantity of clinical and demographic metadata differed by source and by participant and was supplied without curation.

The immunoSEQ Assay, a bias-controlled multiplex PCR, was used to amplify TCRbeta CDR3 regions from genomic DNA. In the original analysis: The number of nucleated cells in each sample was estimated by amplification of reference gene primers within the assay. To quantify the absolute abundance of each unique TCRbeta CDR3 rearrangement, sequence reads were collapsed and filtered. For each sample, productive Simpson clonality was calculated by taking the square root of Simpson's diversity index across productive rearrangements. What TCRdb holds here is the immuneACCESS table cut down to in-frame rearrangements. Part of the clones is not present; checked against another copy, under half of the missing clones reflect an unresolved V gene, and the others are unexplained. D and trimming come from the DNA, and the V and J calls and clone size come from that table. This sample is represented by approximately 220,000 clones; 80% to 90% of them were singletons. 0.65% to 0.85% of the sample belongs to the ten largest clones.

Regarding this clone: This receptor's antigen is unknown. Within one base of it there is no much larger clone, and no base qualities were kept.

The collaborating institutions used their own protocols to collect whole blood in K2EDTA tubes. For TCRbeta analysis, collaborators shipped samples as frozen whole blood, isolated PBMCs, or DNA extracted from either of those sample types. This TCR was sampled from a man aged 40-49 years with acute or convalescent COVID-19. The material sequenced was peripheral blood.

The nucleotide sequence reads as follows: TGTGCCTGTACAGGCGGGGGGCTCAATGAGCAGTTCTTC. Its coded protein is CACTGGGLNEQFF. The sequence joins TRBV30 to TRBJ2-1; 8 junctional bases match TRBD2. The CDR3 spans 13 residues, from the cysteine through the phenylalanine. The kept DNA is CDR3 alone, 39 bases in frame from the first base. The germline V gene encodes CDR1 GTSNPN and CDR2 SVGIG (reference sequence). For this chain, trimming is 6 bases at the V end and 6 bases at the J end, and the number of junction bases without a gene match is 7.